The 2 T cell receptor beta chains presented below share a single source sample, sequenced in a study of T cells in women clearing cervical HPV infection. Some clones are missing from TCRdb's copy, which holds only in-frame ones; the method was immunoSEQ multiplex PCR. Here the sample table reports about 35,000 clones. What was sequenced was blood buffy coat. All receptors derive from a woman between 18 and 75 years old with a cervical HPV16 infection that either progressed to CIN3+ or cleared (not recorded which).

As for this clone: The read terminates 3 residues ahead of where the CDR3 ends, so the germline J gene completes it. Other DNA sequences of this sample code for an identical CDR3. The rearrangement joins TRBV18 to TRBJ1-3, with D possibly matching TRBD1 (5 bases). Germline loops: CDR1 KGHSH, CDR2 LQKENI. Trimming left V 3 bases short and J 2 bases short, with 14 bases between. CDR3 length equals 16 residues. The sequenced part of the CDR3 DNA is TGTGCCAGCTCACCGAGCCTCCAGGGTACTGGAAACACC. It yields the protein CASSPSLQGTGNT. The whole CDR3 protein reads CASSPSLQGTGNTIYF.

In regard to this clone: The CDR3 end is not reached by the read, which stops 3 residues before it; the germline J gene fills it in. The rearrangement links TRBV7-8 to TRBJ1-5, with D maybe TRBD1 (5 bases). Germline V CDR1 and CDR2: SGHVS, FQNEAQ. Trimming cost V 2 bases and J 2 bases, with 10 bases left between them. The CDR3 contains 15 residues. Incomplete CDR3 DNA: TGTGCCAGCAGCTTACAGGGTCCGGGCAATCAGCCC. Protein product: CASSLQGPGNQP. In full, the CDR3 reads CASSLQGPGNQPQHF.